This T cell receptor (beta chain) is drawn from a study of beta chain features in type 1 diabetes. Study-level findings and limits: HLA influence on TCRB rearrangement stayed unresolved here. Insertions at VDJ junctions were less frequent in type 1 diabetes patients. These patients also deleted more nucleotides at the same junctions. Shortening that was moderate but significant affected the TCRB CDR3s of Type 1 diabetes patients in all four CD4+ subsets.

Every bit of the isolated RNA underwent reverse transcription, so sequencing read expressed TCRB transcripts. The method was immunoSEQ multiplex PCR; TCRdb's version includes in-frame clones alone and lacks a portion of them. The table includes about 120,000 clones, roughly 15% detected once. This clone was seen only a few times. As yet, its antigen is unknown. V lost 0 bases, J lost 12 bases, and 8 bases stayed unmatched. CDR3 size: 14 residues. Germline assignment: CDR1 SQVTM and CDR2 ANQGSEA. Sequenced sample: central memory CD4+ T cells from blood. The sequence was collected from a man aged 25 to 40 with type 1 diabetes. V usage is TRBV29-1 and J usage is TRBJ1-4; 9 bases are a match to TRBD1. The CDR3 DNA reads TGCAGCGTTGAAGATAGTTTCAGGACAGGGGAACTGTTTTTT. Encoded protein: CSVEDSFRTGELFF.